This TCR beta chain was retrieved from a study of OX40 agonist ivuxolimab in advanced cancers. About the investigation overall: Ivuxolimab was a fully human IgG2 agonistic monoclonal antibody targeting the costimulatory receptor OX40 (CD134). Intravenous ivuxolimab was administered to patients every 2 weeks at six dose levels: 0.01, 0.1, 0.3, 1.5, 3 and 10 mg/kg. Of the approximately 50 dose-escalation patients, hepatocellular carcinoma was present in some 19, melanoma in approximately 15, renal cell carcinoma in 9 and head and neck cancer in 9. A male proportion of almost 85% and a mean age of approximately 61 years, ranging from roughly 23 to 80, were recorded for the dose-escalation cohort. Prior anti-PD-1, anti-PD-L1 or anti-CTLA-4 therapy was permitted, and 40% to 50% of dose-escalation patients had received checkpoint inhibitors. Partial responses occurred in three dose-escalation patients: two with cutaneous melanoma and one with hepatocellular carcinoma. The purpose of peripheral TCRbeta sequencing was to test whether ivuxolimab changed TCR sequence diversity and led to clonal T-cell expansion. The monotherapy dose-escalation portion (N ≈ 56 patients) of the phase I ivuxolimab trial is reported in the paper.

Patients with autoimmune disease history or receiving systemic immunosuppression were excluded from the trial. In every dose cohort, peripheral blood was drawn for TCR sequencing at baseline, cycle 4 day 1, and cycle 7 day 1. The samples were taken from a phase I, first-in-human, multicenter, open-label dose-escalation trial of ivuxolimab. The trial enrolled adults with locally advanced or metastatic head and neck squamous cell, hepatocellular, melanoma or renal cell carcinoma. Before TCR sequencing, CD4+ T cells and CD8+ T cells from peripheral blood were sorted into separate populations. To sequence the TCRbeta CDR3 region, genomic DNA was isolated from the sorted cells. TCRbeta CDR3 regions were sequenced using the immunoSEQ Assay. What TCRdb holds here is the immuneACCESS table cut down to in-frame rearrangements. Part of the clones is not present; checked against another copy, under half of the missing clones reflect an unresolved V gene, and the others are unexplained. The sample table holds approximately 81,000 clones, of which approximately 94% were seen once. In total, the top ten clones hold around an eighth of the sample.

Broad study findings and their caveats: In the 0.1-3.0 mg/kg groups, partial responders were among the patients with the lowest normalized peripheral clonal expansion, particularly in CD8+ T cells. Low levels of normalized T-cell clonal expansion were also seen in some patients who did not respond. Clonal expansion of both CD4+ and CD8+ blood T cells was observed from baseline to week 6 at doses 0.1 to 3.0 mg/kg. Which antigens the clonally expanded peripheral T cells were specific for was not determined. On average, CD8+ T cells showed more expanded clones than CD4+ T cells after ivuxolimab.

Notes on this clone: Its antigen remains unidentified. Nothing much larger sits one base from this clone, and base qualities are not available.

The junction carries 10 bases between V and J, which are trimmed by 2 bases and 3 bases respectively. CDR1 LGHNA and CDR2 YSLEER were looked up in the germline V gene. The CDR3 runs 15 amino acids, cysteine and phenylalanine included. The only DNA kept is the CDR3, 45 bases in frame from the first base. The chain employs TRBV4-3 and TRBJ1-4; no D segment can be confidently identified. The clonotype comes from an adult with an advanced solid tumor such as melanoma, head and neck, liver or kidney cancer. The material sequenced was CD4+ or CD8+ T cells sorted from blood, taken in a trial of the OX40 agonist ivuxolimab. This receptor has the CDR3 CASSQRWGSNEKLFF. The nucleotide sequence reads as follows: TGCGCCAGCAGCCAAAGGTGGGGTTCTAATGAAAAACTGTTTTTT.